This paragraph covers one T cell receptor beta chain sequence. No antigen is known for it. The sample comes from a study of cytomegalovirus exposure and HLA in healthy donors. The PCR had 60 Vbeta and 13 Jbeta primers. This table comes from immunoSEQ multiplex PCR, and its TCRdb copy is limited to in-frame clones, with some not included. The sample has some 190,000 clones; 75% to 85% are singletons. General study findings and limits: TCR beta V segments were, for the most part, productive about 87% or about 30% of the time in an earlier analysis. HLA allele associations emerged for about 16,000 TCR beta sequences in a later analysis, at 0.05 false discovery rate. Researchers counted some 150 TCR beta chains as cytomegalovirus-associated.

Trimming took 4 bases from V and 6 from J; bases not matched to a gene: 4. CDR1 and CDR2 from the germline V gene are LNHDA and SQIVND (reference sequence). The length of the CDR3 is 14 residues. The clonotype comes from a man aged 18 to 30 in good health and CMV-seronegative. The sequenced sample consisted of PBMCs. The V and J genes are TRBV19 and TRBJ2-1, with 9 positions matching TRBD2. The chain's CDR3 is CASSSGLASNEQFF. CDR3 nucleotide sequence: TGTGCCAGTAGTAGCGGACTAGCGTCCAATGAGCAGTTCTTC.